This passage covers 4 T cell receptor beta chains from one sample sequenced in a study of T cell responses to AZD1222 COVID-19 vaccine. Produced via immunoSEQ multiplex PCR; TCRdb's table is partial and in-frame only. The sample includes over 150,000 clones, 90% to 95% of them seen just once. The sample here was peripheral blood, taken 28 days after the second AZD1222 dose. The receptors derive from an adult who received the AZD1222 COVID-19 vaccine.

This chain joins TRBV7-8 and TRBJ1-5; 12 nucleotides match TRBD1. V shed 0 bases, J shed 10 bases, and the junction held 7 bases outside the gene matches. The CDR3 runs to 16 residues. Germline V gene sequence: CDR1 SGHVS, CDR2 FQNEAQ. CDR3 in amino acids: CASSLAGQGAILPQHF. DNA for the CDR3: TGTGCCAGCAGCTTAGCGGGACAGGGGGCAATTCTACCCCAGCATTTT.

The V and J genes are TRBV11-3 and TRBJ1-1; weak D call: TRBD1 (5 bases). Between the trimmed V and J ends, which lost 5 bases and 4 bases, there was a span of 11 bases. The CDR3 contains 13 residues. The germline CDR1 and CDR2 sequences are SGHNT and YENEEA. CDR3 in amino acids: CASSQGGATEAFF. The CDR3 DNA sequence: TGTGCCAGCAGCCAGGGTGGAGCCACTGAAGCTTTCTTT.

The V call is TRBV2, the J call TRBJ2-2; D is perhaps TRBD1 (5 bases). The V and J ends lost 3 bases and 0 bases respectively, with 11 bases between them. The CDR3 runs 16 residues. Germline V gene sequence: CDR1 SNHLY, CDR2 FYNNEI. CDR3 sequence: CASSEGRVTNTGELFF. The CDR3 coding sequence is TGTGCCAGCAGTGAGGGCAGGGTCACGAACACCGGGGAGCTGTTTTTT.

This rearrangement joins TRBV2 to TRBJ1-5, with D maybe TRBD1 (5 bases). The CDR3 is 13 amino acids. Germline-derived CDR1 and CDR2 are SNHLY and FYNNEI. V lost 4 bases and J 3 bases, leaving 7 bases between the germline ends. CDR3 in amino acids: CASSGQINQPQHF. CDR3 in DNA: TGTGCCAGCAGTGGACAGATCAATCAGCCCCAGCATTTT.